The source of this TCR beta chain is a study of blood T cell repertoires in COVID-19. Clones were sequenced by immunoSEQ multiplex PCR, and TCRdb holds only the in-frame ones, with some missing. Of about 200,000 clones detected, around 86% appear once; the ten largest clones hold approximately 5%. Germline loops: CDR1 LGHNA, CDR2 YSLEER. V dropped 0 bases and J dropped 2 bases, with 8 bases sitting between them. The CDR3 runs 15 residues. The source is a human donor in a cohort sampled during active COVID-19. Material for sequencing was peripheral blood. This chain connects TRBV4-3 to TRBJ1-5; D unresolved. CDR3 nucleotide sequence: TGCGCCAGCAGCCAAGACCTAGTAGGCAATCAGCCCCAGCATTTT. Translation: CASSQDLVGNQPQHF.